These 8 T cell receptor beta chains came from one sample sequenced in a study of CXCR3-negative and CXCR3-positive naive CD8 T cells. General observations from the study: Hydrophobicity was higher for TRB CDR3s found in CXCR3-positive naive cells than in CXCR3-negative naive cells.

Their antigens remain unidentified. UMI labels and 5' RACE were used to prepare the TRB cDNA libraries. TCRdb re-called the 5' RACE reads, yielding one record per CDR3 amino acid sequence without DNA. Recorded for this sample: about 84,000 distinct CDR3 sequences. Input material: naive CXCR3+ CD8+ T cells from blood. Stated subset: CD45RO-CCR7+CD27+CD95- naive CD8+ T cells expressing CXCR3 (TNR3+). Receptors were obtained from a human donor in good health. Some clones in this sample may be carry-over from other donors' samples.

The chain uses TRBV7-9 and TRBJ2-7; absent DNA, TCRdb's TRBD1 call cannot be checked. This CDR3 has 14 amino acids. CDR1 and CDR2 from the germline V gene are SEHNR and FQNEAQ (reference sequence). CDR3 sequence reads: CASSSSGLSYEQYF.

The V and J genes are TRBV28 and TRBJ2-7. In germline, CDR1 is MDHEN, CDR2 SYDVKM. The CDR3 runs 13 residues. CDR3 sequence: CASSFSRTYEQYF.

The chain uses TRBV28 and TRBJ2-3; as DNA is missing, the TRBD1 call by TCRdb cannot be tested. The germline V gene encodes CDR1 MDHEN and CDR2 SYDVKM. The CDR3 covers 15 residues. This CDR3 is CASSFRDSRTDTQYF.

The chain is built from TRBV5-1 and TRBJ1-5. The CDR3 loop spans 15 amino acids. Germline values: CDR1 SGHRS, CDR2 YFSETQ. The CDR3 is CASSLRGNSNQPQHF. The full variable domain, completed using reference TRBV5-1 and TRBJ1-5, is KAGVTQTPRYLIKTRGQQVTLSCSPISGHRSVSWYQQTPGQGLQFLFEYFSETQRNKGNFPGRFSGRQFSNSRSEMNVSTLELGDSALYLCASSLRGNSNQPQHFGDGTRLSIL.

The chain uses TRBV14 and TRBJ2-5; there is no DNA to check the TCRdb D call of TRBD2. Germline CDR1 is SGHDN and CDR2 is FVKESK. The CDR3 has 12 amino acids. This CDR3 reads CASSQGGETQYF.

The V gene is TRBV27, the J gene TRBJ1-5. CDR1 MNHEY and CDR2 SMNVEV come from the germline V gene (reference sequence). The CDR3 covers 13 residues. The CDR3 spells CASSLGGDQPQHF.

This sequence joins TRBV7-9 and TRBJ2-5; absent DNA, TCRdb's TRBD2 call cannot be checked. The CDR3 is 14 residues long. Germline CDR1 reads SEHNR; CDR2 reads FQNEAQ (reference sequence). CDR3 protein: CASSLAEGQETQYF.

This rearrangement joins TRBV5-1 to TRBJ2-1. The CDR3 length is 12 residues. The germline CDR1 and CDR2 sequences are SGHRS and YFSETQ. CDR3 in amino acids: CASRIADNEQFF.